These 22 T cell receptor beta chains were sequenced from one sample in a study of blood T cell repertoires in COVID-19. The data were produced by immunoSEQ multiplex PCR, yet TCRdb's version contains in-frame clones alone and is incomplete. The data hold about 200,000 clones, with around nine tenths observed a single time. The sample comprised peripheral blood. These receptors were collected from a man younger than 30 with active or convalescent COVID-19.

The J gene is TRBJ1-6, the V gene TRBV15, with TRBD1 identical over 7 bases. Per the germline V gene, CDR1 is LNHNV and CDR2 is YYDKDF (reference sequence). This CDR3 comprises 14 residues. The ends lost 5 bases at V and 5 bases at J; junction bases unmatched: 3. The CDR3 loop is CATSLGQNNSPLHF. CDR3 DNA: TGTGCCACCAGCCTGGGACAGAATAATTCACCCCTCCACTTT.

This clone occurred a few times. The chain joins TRBV7-9 to TRBJ2-1, with D possibly being TRBD2 (6 bases). CDR1 is SEHNR, CDR2 FQNEAQ, per germline (reference sequence). This CDR3 is built from 13 residues. V was cut by 4 bases and J by 6 bases, with 10 bases left in between. This chain's CDR3 is CASSSGTPNEQFF. The DNA for the CDR3 is TGTGCCAGCAGCTCCGGGACTCCCAATGAGCAGTTCTTC.

This chain connects TRBV24-1 to TRBJ2-1; 8 bases map to TRBD1. This CDR3 is built from 15 residues. V shed 1 base, J shed 9 bases, and the junction held 7 bases outside the gene matches. CDR1 and CDR2 (germline): KGHDR, SFDVKD. The CDR3 reads CATSDLGQGGGEQFF. The CDR3, as DNA: TGTGCCACCAGTGATTTAGGACAGGGTGGTGGTGAGCAGTTCTTC.

J is TRBJ2-1 and V is TRBV7-6; D may be TRBD2 (5 bases). V was clipped by 1 base and J by 1 base, with 11 bases between them. Germline V gene data show CDR1 as SGHVS and CDR2 as FNYEAQ. This CDR3 spans 16 amino acids. CDR3 residues: CASSLGEGRSYNEQFF. CDR3 DNA sequence: TGTGCCAGCAGCTTAGGTGAGGGCAGGTCCTACAATGAGCAGTTCTTC.

The chain recombines TRBV10-3 with TRBJ1-4, with D perhaps TRBD1 (6 bases). Germline CDR1 is ENHRY and CDR2 is SYGVKD. The CDR3 runs to 14 residues. The V and J ends lost 6 bases and 3 bases respectively, with 11 bases between them. The CDR3 sequence: CAIRQGYANEKLFF. The DNA for the CDR3 is TGTGCCATCAGACAGGGTTACGCTAATGAAAAACTGTTTTTT.

CDR3 nucleotides: TGTGCTAGTGGTCCATATAGCGGGAGCCACAATGAGCAGTTCTTC. Residues: CASGPYSGSHNEQFF. This sequence joins TRBV12-5 and TRBJ2-1, with TRBD2 matching 9 bases. After removal of 5 bases from V and 5 bases from J, the junction contained 7 bases not matched to a gene. The CDR3 is made up of 15 amino acids. CDR1 is LGHNT, CDR2 FRNRAP, per germline.

The chain combines TRBV3-1 (or the pseudogene TRBV3-2) with TRBJ2-5, with D uncertain. This CDR3 is built from 12 residues. CDR1 LGHDT and CDR2 YNNKEL come from the germline V gene (reference sequence). Trimming pared 1 base from V and 4 bases from J, leaving 4 bases between. Here the CDR3 DNA reads TGTGCCAGCAGCCAAGTCATAGAGACCCAGTACTTC. It codes for CASSQVIETQYF.

The chain has TRBV6-1 and TRBJ1-2, with a tentative D call TRBD1 (6 bases). The CDR3 is 15 residues long. V gave up 0 bases and J gave up 8 bases, with 16 bases separating them. CDR1 and CDR2 (germline): MNHNS, SASEGT. The CDR3 nucleotides read TGTGCCAGCAGTGAAGCTTTGTTGGCAGGGGACGGCTACACCTTC. It is translated as CASSEALLAGDGYTF.

This rearrangement joins TRBV2 to TRBJ1-2; D is uncertain. Germline V gene lookup returns CDR1 SNHLY and CDR2 FYNNEI. This CDR3 is 14 amino acids long. The V end lost 6 bases, the J end lost 8 bases, and 19 bases lay between the germline ends. CDR3 sequence: CASSQRPTGGGYTF. In DNA, the CDR3 is TGTGCCAGCAGCCAAAGGCCGACGGGAGGGGGCTACACCTTC.

The chain has TRBV7-9 and TRBJ1-5; D call uncertain. The CDR3 covers 15 residues. Germline V gene data show CDR1 as SEHNR and CDR2 as FQNEAQ (reference sequence). V was pared by 6 bases and J by 0 bases, with 12 bases between. CDR3 DNA sequence: TGTGCCAGCAGTCCAGGTGCTTATAGCAATCAGCCCCAGCATTTT. Its translation is CASSPGAYSNQPQHF.

The chain combines TRBV7-2 with TRBJ2-1; 7 bases map to TRBD2. The CDR3 is made up of 15 amino acids. The V gene end was trimmed by 0 bases and the J gene end by 8 bases; junction bases not matched to a gene: 7. From germline, CDR1 is SGHTA and CDR2 FQGNSA. The CDR3 DNA reads TGTGCCAGCAGCTTAGCGGGAGGGCCTCTCGATGAGCAGTTCTTC. This gives the protein CASSLAGGPLDEQFF.

The CDR3 sequence: CASSGAVTSGGETQYF. The DNA for the CDR3 is TGTGCCAGCAGCGGCGCTGTGACTAGCGGGGGAGAGACCCAGTACTTC. V gene TRBV12-1 combines with J gene TRBJ2-5; the D call TRBD2 from the table was never checked on the DNA. TRBV12-1 is deemed a pseudogene. This CDR3 region has 16 residues.

This clone was observed a single time. The CDR3 DNA is TGTGCCAGCAGCCAAGATTCAGGGGGTGGGGATGGCTACACCTTC. Amino acid sequence: CASSQDSGGGDGYTF. This rearrangement joins TRBV3-1 (or the pseudogene TRBV3-2) to TRBJ1-2; 7 bases are a match to TRBD1. The CDR3 is 15 residues long. The junction had 7 bases not matched to a gene; V was cut back by 0 bases and J by 6 bases. The germline CDR1 and CDR2 sequences are LGHDT and YNNKEL (reference sequence).

V gene TRBV27 combines with J gene TRBJ1-2; no clear D gene. Germline values: CDR1 MNHEY, CDR2 SMNVEV (reference sequence). The CDR3 has 15 residues. V lost 0 bases, J lost 7 bases, and 15 bases lay in between. In DNA form, the CDR3 reads TGTGCCAGCAGTTTATCGAAGTCGGGAAAAGGTGGCTACACCTTC. Residues: CASSLSKSGKGGYTF.

The genes are TRBV10-2 and TRBJ2-1; 8 positions match TRBD2. The V gene end was trimmed by 2 bases and the J gene end by 10 bases; junction bases not matched to a gene: 13. The V gene's germline CDR1 is WSHSY and CDR2 SAAADI. The CDR3 contains 16 residues. CDR3 in amino acids: CASSEESAGGPREQFF. The CDR3 nucleotides are TGCGCCAGCAGTGAGGAATCGGCGGGGGGCCCGCGAGAGCAGTTCTTC.

This chain connects TRBV20-1 to TRBJ2-1; D may be TRBD2 (7 bases). V dropped 3 bases and J dropped 4 bases, with 19 bases sitting between them. The germline gives CDR1 DFQATT, CDR2 SNEGSKA (reference sequence). The CDR3 totals 16 residues. The DNA for the CDR3 is TGCAGTGCTAGTAGTTTAGGGGGGGCGTCGTACAATGAGCAGTTCTTC. It encodes CSASSLGGASYNEQFF.

This sequence joins TRBV6-1 and TRBJ2-7; D might be TRBD1 (5 bases). Trimming removed 1 base at V and 2 bases at J, with 18 bases between. The CDR3 length is 17 residues. CDR1 and CDR2 from the germline V gene are MNHNS and SASEGT. The CDR3 DNA reads as TGTGCCAGCAGTGAAGGACGGCGTGACAGACCAGCCTACGAGCAGTACTTC. Protein product: CASSEGRRDRPAYEQYF.

This clone turned up a few times. The V and J genes are TRBV18 and TRBJ2-7; D gene unclear. The CDR3 runs 11 residues. The germline gives CDR1 KGHSH, CDR2 LQKENI. V lost 2 bases to trimming and J lost 5 bases, with 4 bases between them. The CDR3 nucleotides read TGTGCCAGCTCACCAATAGACGAGCAGTACTTC. This codes for CASSPIDEQYF.

The CDR3 DNA reads TGCGCCAGCAGCCAAACCACTAGCGGGAGGCTTCAAACCTCACCGTTCTTC. Protein sequence: CASSQTTSGRLQTSPFF. The rearrangement joins TRBV4-3 to TRBJ2-1; 12 bases line up with TRBD2. CDR1 is LGHNA and CDR2 is YSLEER in the germline V gene. Trimming at V came to 2 bases and at J to 15 bases, leaving 17 bases not matched to a gene. The CDR3 runs to 17 residues.

The V and J genes are TRBV4-3 and TRBJ2-2; possible D gene TRBD1, 6 bases. This CDR3 comprises 15 residues. Per germline, CDR1 LGHNA and CDR2 YSLEER. V lost 4 bases and J 4 bases, leaving 13 bases between the germline ends. CDR3 residues: CASSPFLDSTGELFF. In nucleotides, the CDR3 is TGCGCCAGCAGCCCCTTCTTGGACAGCACCGGGGAGCTGTTTTTT.

This clone was recorded once. The CDR3 DNA follows: TGTGCCAGCAGCCCCTTCGCGAAAGAAGCTTTCTTT. This sequence encodes CASSPFAKEAFF. The chain combines TRBV5-8 with TRBJ1-1; D is uncertain. CDR3 length equals 12 residues. V was clipped by 4 bases and J by 8 bases, with 12 bases between them. CDR1 SGHTS and CDR2 YDEGEE come from the germline V gene.

The chain uses TRBV12-3 or TRBV12-4 and TRBJ1-1; perhaps TRBD1 as D (5 bases). This CDR3 is 11 amino acids long. V gave up 6 bases and J gave up 8 bases, with 10 bases separating them. The CDR3 loop is CASRTRVEAFF. For the CDR3, the DNA is TGTGCCAGCAGAACCAGGGTAGAAGCTTTCTTT.